This TCR beta chain emerged from a study of OX40 agonist ivuxolimab in advanced cancers. About the study: Among those treated, three patients had partial responses, one with hepatocellular carcinoma and two with cutaneous melanoma. Study outcomes and limitations: Among some nonresponders, normalized T-cell clonal expansion was also low.

The data were produced by immunoSEQ multiplex PCR, yet TCRdb's version contains in-frame clones alone and is incomplete. The data contain some 78,000 clones, approximately 90% of them singletons. Germline loops: CDR1 SGDLS, CDR2 YYNGEE. The CDR3 extends over 17 amino acids. Trimming took 0 bases from V and 4 from J; bases not matched to a gene: 8. This clone was picked up a small number of times. Antigen specificity is unknown. The receptor was isolated from an adult with an advanced solid tumor such as melanoma, head and neck, liver or kidney cancer. The gene calls are TRBV9 and TRBJ2-5; 11 bases are a match to TRBD2. The sample consisted of CD4+ or CD8+ T cells sorted from blood, taken in a trial of the OX40 agonist ivuxolimab. In nucleotides, the CDR3 is TGTGCCAGCAGCGTAGGGGTTAGCGGGGGGGCAGGAGAGACCCAGTACTTC. It specifies CASSVGVSGGAGETQYF. Drawing the rest from reference TRBV9 and TRBJ2-5, the complete variable domain is DSGVTQTPKHLITATGQRVTLRCSPRSGDLSVYWYQQSLDQGLQFLIQYYNGEERAKGNILERFSAQQFPDLHSELNLSSLELGDSALYFCASSVGVSGGAGETQYFGPGTRLLVL.